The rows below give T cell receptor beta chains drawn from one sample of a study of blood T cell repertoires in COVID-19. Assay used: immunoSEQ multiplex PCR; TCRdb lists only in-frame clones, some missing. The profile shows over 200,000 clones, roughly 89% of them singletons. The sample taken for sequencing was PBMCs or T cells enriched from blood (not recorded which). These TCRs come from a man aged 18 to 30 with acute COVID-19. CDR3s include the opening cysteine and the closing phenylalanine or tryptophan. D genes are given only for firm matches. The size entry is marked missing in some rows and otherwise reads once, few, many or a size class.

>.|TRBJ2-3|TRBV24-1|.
CATPSKPGVGIPDTQYF
TGTGCCACCCCATCGAAACCGGGGGTTGGGATACCAGATACGCAGTATTTT
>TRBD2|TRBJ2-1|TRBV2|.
CASSAGLAGKFF
TGTGCCAGCAGTGCCGGACTAGCCGGAAAGTTCTTC
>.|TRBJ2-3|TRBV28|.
CASSRNRDGTDTQYF
TGTGCCAGCAGCCGAAACAGGGATGGCACAGATACGCAGTATTTT
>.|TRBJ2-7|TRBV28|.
CASSSGAQTSYEQYF
TGTGCCAGCAGTTCTGGGGCACAAACCTCCTACGAGCAGTACTTC
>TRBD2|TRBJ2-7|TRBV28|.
CAAMGGSYSYEQYF
TGTGCCGCGATGGGCGGGAGTTACTCCTACGAGCAGTACTTC
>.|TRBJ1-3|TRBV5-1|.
CASRDTDSGNTIYF
TGCGCCAGCAGAGACACAGACTCTGGAAACACCATATATTTT
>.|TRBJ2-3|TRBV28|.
CASSFQRAAGTDTQYF
TGTGCCAGCAGTTTTCAGCGGGCAGCGGGCACAGATACGCAGTATTTT
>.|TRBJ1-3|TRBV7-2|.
CASSLTVLSGNTIYF
TGTGCCAGCAGCCTGACAGTCCTCTCTGGAAACACCATATATTTT
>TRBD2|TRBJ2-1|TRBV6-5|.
CATSGGRVYNEQFF
TGTGCCACCTCCGGCGGGAGGGTCTACAATGAGCAGTTCTTC
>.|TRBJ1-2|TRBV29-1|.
CSTTGQGYGYTF
TGCAGCACCACCGGGCAGGGCTATGGCTACACCTTC
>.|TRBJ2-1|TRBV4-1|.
CASSQDWGLASSYNEQFF
TGCGCCAGCAGCCAAGATTGGGGCCTAGCGAGCTCCTACAATGAGCAGTTCTTC
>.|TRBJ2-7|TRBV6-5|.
CASQAGEEPPKEQYF
TGTGCCAGCCAGGCGGGCGAGGAGCCCCCCAAAGAGCAGTACTTC
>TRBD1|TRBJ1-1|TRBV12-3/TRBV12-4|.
CASRQGAEAFF
TGTGCCAGCAGACAGGGGGCCGAAGCTTTCTTT
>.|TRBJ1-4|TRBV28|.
CASSHFRGLMEKLFF
TGTGCCAGCAGCCATTTTAGGGGATTGATGGAAAAACTGTTTTTT
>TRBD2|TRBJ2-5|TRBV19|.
CASSISGGETQYF
TGTGCCAGTAGTATAAGCGGGGGGGAGACCCAGTACTTC
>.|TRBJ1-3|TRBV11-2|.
CASSLFIGPRGGNTIYF
TGTGCCAGCAGCCTATTTATTGGACCCCGGGGTGGAAACACCATATATTTT
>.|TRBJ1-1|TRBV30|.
CAWDQGGTEAFF
TGTGCCTGGGACCAGGGAGGGACTGAAGCTTTCTTT
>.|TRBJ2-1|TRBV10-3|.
CAISEEDLDSYNEQFF
TGTGCCATCAGTGAGGAGGATTTGGACAGCTACAATGAGCAGTTCTTC
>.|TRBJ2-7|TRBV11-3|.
CASSQGQNYEQYF
TGTGCCAGCAGCCAAGGACAGAACTACGAGCAGTACTTC
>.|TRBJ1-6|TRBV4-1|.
CASSQYRDSNSPLHF
TGCGCCAGCAGCCAATATCGGGACTCGAATTCACCCCTCCACTTT
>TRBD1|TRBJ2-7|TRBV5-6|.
CASSPGQGGYEQYF
TGTGCCAGCAGCCCGGGACAGGGGGGCTACGAGCAGTACTTC
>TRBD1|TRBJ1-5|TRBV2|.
CASSLTGGNQPQHF
TGTGCCAGCAGTTTGACAGGGGGCAATCAGCCCCAGCATTTT
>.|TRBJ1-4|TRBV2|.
CASRPNPVLVATNEKLFF
TGTGCCAGCAGACCTAACCCTGTCCTCGTTGCAACTAATGAAAAACTGTTTTTT
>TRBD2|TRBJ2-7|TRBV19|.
CASSLKRESSYEQYF
TGTGCCAGTAGTCTCAAGCGGGAGTCTTCCTACGAGCAGTACTTC
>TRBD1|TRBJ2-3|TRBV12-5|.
CASGPGQGIDTQYF
TGTGCTAGTGGTCCGGGACAGGGGATAGATACGCAGTATTTT
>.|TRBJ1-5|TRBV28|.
CASSRGGQPQHF
TGTGCCAGCAGTCGGGGAGGACAGCCCCAGCATTTT
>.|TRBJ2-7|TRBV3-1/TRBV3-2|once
CASSRGTYEQYF
TGTGCCAGCAGCCGCGGGACCTACGAGCAGTACTTC
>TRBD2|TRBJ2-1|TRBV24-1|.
CATSDLFASGNNEQFF
TGTGCCACCAGTGATTTGTTTGCTAGCGGAAACAATGAGCAGTTCTTC
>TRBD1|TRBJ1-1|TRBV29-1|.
CSLQPSGGTEAFF
TGCAGCCTTCAACCATCAGGGGGCACTGAAGCTTTCTTT
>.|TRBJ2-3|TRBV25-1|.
CASSYALALSTDTQYF
TGTGCCAGCAGCTATGCTTTAGCGCTTAGCACAGATACGCAGTATTTT
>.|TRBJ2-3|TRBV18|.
CASSPEGAFTDTQYF
TGTGCCAGCTCGCCAGAGGGAGCGTTCACAGATACGCAGTATTTT
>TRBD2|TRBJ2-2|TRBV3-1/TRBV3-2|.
CASSLPGALADTGELFF
TGTGCCAGCAGCCTCCCCGGGGCACTAGCGGACACCGGGGAGCTGTTTTTT
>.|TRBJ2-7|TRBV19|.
CASSLRWTGSYEQYF
TGTGCCAGTAGTCTTCGATGGACTGGCTCCTACGAGCAGTACTTC
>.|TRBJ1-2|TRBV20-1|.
CSARPIDGYTF
TGCAGTGCTAGACCTATTGATGGCTACACCTTC
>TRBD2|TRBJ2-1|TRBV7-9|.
CASSLDYREGNNEQFF
TGTGCCAGCAGCTTAGATTATCGGGAGGGGAACAATGAGCAGTTCTTC
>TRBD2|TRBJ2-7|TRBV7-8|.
CASSLAAGGPSEQYF
TGTGCCAGCAGCTTAGCGGCGGGAGGGCCCTCCGAGCAGTACTTC
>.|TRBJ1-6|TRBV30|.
CAWSVGGDGSPPLHF
TGTGCCTGGAGTGTTGGGGGCGATGGGTCGCCACCCCTCCACTTT
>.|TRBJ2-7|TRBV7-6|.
CASSGGFSPYEQYF
TGTGCCAGCAGCGGAGGGTTTTCCCCCTACGAGCAGTACTTC
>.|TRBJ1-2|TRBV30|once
CAGGVDNYGYTF
TGTGCTGGAGGGGTAGATAACTATGGCTACACCTTC
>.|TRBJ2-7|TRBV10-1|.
CASSESRHEQYF
TGCGCCAGCAGTGAGTCGCGCCACGAGCAGTACTTC
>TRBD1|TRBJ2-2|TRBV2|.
CASSERTGGTGELFF
TGTGCCAGCAGTGAGAGGACAGGGGGGACCGGGGAGCTGTTTTTT
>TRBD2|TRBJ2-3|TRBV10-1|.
CASSEASGKVADTQYF
TGCGCCAGCAGTGAAGCTAGCGGGAAAGTAGCAGATACGCAGTATTTT
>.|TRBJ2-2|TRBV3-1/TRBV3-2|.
CASSQGEPGELFF
TGTGCCAGCAGCCAAGGGGAGCCCGGGGAGCTGTTTTTT
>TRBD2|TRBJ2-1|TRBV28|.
CASSSPRLAGGNEQFF
TGTGCCAGCAGCTCCCCGAGGCTAGCGGGAGGGAATGAGCAGTTCTTC
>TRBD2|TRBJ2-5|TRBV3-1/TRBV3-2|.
CASSGTSGEETQYF
TGTGCCAGCAGCGGGACTAGCGGGGAAGAGACCCAGTACTTC
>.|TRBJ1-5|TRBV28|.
CASSLERITDSNQPQHF
TGTGCCAGCAGTTTGGAGCGCATCACTGATAGCAATCAGCCCCAGCATTTT
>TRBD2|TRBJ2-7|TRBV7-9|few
CASSPSGRAYEQYF
TGTGCCAGCTCGCCTAGCGGGAGGGCGTACGAGCAGTACTTC
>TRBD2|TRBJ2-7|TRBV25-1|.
CASGDYSYEQYF
TGTGCCAGCGGGGACTACTCCTACGAGCAGTACTTC
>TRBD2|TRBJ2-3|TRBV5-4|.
CASSYPPAGAADTQYF
TGTGCCAGCAGCTATCCACCAGCGGGAGCGGCAGATACGCAGTATTTT
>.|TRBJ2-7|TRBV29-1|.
CSVQTGRLTNYEQYF
TGCAGCGTCCAAACAGGGCGCCTTACTAACTACGAGCAGTACTTC
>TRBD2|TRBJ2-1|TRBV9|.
CASSVEEGSGRDIDEQFF
TGTGCCAGCAGCGTAGAGGAGGGTAGCGGGAGGGATATAGATGAGCAGTTCTTC
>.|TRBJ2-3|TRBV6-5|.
CASTVGSDPDTQYF
TGTGCCAGCACCGTAGGCAGCGATCCAGATACGCAGTATTTT
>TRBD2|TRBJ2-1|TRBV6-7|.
CASSCGLAGGIYNEQFF
TGTGCCAGCAGTTGTGGACTAGCGGGAGGGATTTACAATGAGCAGTTCTTC
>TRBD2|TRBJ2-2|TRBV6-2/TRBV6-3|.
CASSYGRASGSAGELFF
TGTGCCAGCAGTTATGGTAGGGCTAGCGGGAGCGCCGGGGAGCTGTTTTTT
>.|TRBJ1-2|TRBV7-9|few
CASSPDKIYGYTF
TGTGCCAGCAGCCCGGACAAAATCTATGGCTACACCTTC